This T cell receptor (beta chain) was captured by sequencing in a study of blood T cell repertoires in COVID-19. About the research overall: The United States, Italy and Spain provided the acute and convalescent COVID-19 samples.

This CDR3 contains 13 residues. V was cut by 6 bases and J by 1 base, with 9 bases left in between. Authors' data handling: Estimated nucleated cell counts came from reference gene primer amplification. This table comes from immunoSEQ multiplex PCR, and its TCRdb copy is limited to in-frame clones, with some not included. V and J calls and clone size are given by that table; D and trimming were obtained from the DNA. The data show about 290,000 clones, 75% to 90% seen once. Participants had their cohort set by participant-reported clinical history. Resolution of symptoms, clearance, or two negative PCRs was present in recovered Cohort 3 donors.

The sequenced sample consisted of PBMCs or T cells enriched from blood (not recorded which). The V call is TRBV12-3 or TRBV12-4, the J call TRBJ1-1; no clear D. The TCR was taken from a woman aged 35 to 49 who had recovered from COVID-19. This chain's CDR3 is CASSYSGNTEAFF. The CDR3 bases are TGTGCCAGCAGCTATTCAGGGAACACTGAAGCTTTCTTT.